This is a list of T cell receptor beta chains from one sample in a study of blood T cells in healthy people across ages. Each CDR3 protein is one row after TCRdb ran MiXCR on the 5' RACE reads. The sample lists roughly 560,000 distinct CDR3 sequences; less than 25% were seen once. Separately, the same data were catalogued under a study of T cells of mothers and their children.

The sample consisted of blood. All receptors come from a boy aged 5-17 years in good health. CDR3s include the opening cysteine and the closing phenylalanine or tryptophan. A D gene is named only where the DNA matches it firmly. For some rows the clone size is stated as once, few or many, or as a class when expanded; others skip it.

CASSLGKTYEQYF	TGTGCCAGCAGTTTAGGGAAGACCTACGAGCAGTACTTC	TRBJ2-7	-	TRBV12-3/TRBV12-4	-	13
CASSVDRANYGYTF	TGTGCCAGCAGCGTCGATAGGGCGAACTATGGCTACACCTTC	TRBJ1-2	many	TRBV9	-	14
CASSEGQTTEAFF	TGTGCCAGCAGCGAGGGACAGACCACTGAAGCTTTCTTT	TRBJ1-1	-	TRBV9	TRBD1	13
CASSWTRNEKLFF	TGTGCCAGCAGTTGGACCAGGAATGAAAAACTGTTTTTT	TRBJ1-4	few	TRBV28	-	13
CASSLNPGLAGGLQETQYF	TGTGCCAGCAGCTTGAATCCGGGACTAGCGGGGGGGCTCCAAGAGACCCAGTACTTC	TRBJ2-5	-	TRBV7-2	TRBD2	19
CASSLWSSGPYEQYF	TGTGCCAGCAGCTTATGGTCTAGCGGCCCCTACGAGCAGTACTTC	TRBJ2-7	-	TRBV7-3	TRBD2	15
CASSLSSGDVHEQYF	TGTGCCAGCAGTTTATCGTCAGGGGACGTCCACGAGCAGTACTTC	TRBJ2-7	few	TRBV27	-	15
CASRMTETNEKLFF	TGTGCCAGCAGAATGACAGAGACTAATGAAAAACTGTTTTTT	TRBJ1-4	few	TRBV7-2	-	14
CSVTGTGGAKNIQYF	TGCAGCGTGACCGGGACAGGGGGAGCCAAAAACATTCAGTACTTC	TRBJ2-4	many	TRBV29-1	TRBD1	15
CASSQDSVRGRGELFF	TGCGCCAGCAGCCAAGATTCGGTTAGGGGGAGAGGGGAGCTGTTTTTT	TRBJ2-2	-	TRBV4-3	-	16
CASSAGGWTEAFF	TGTGCCAGTAGTGCTGGGGGCTGGACTGAAGCTTTCTTT	TRBJ1-1	-	TRBV19	-	13
CASSPGTSGSSYEQYF	TGCGCCAGCAGCCCTGGGACTAGCGGGAGCTCCTACGAGCAGTACTTC	TRBJ2-7	few	TRBV4-3	TRBD2	16
CASSPDFYIQYF	TGTGCCAGCAGCCCGGACTTCTACATTCAGTACTTC	TRBJ2-4	few	TRBV11-2	-	12
CASSQGALPVNEQYF	TGCGCCAGCAGCCAAGGGGCTCTCCCGGTGAACGAGCAGTACTTC	TRBJ2-7	-	TRBV4-1	-	15
CASSFPPGGQGAGDTQYF	TGTGCCAGCAGCTTCCCCCCGGGGGGACAGGGGGCAGGCGATACGCAGTATTTT	TRBJ2-3	-	TRBV7-2	TRBD1	18
CASSLGPGGQYF	TGTGCCAGCAGCTTAGGCCCGGGGGGGCAGTACTTC	TRBJ2-5	-	TRBV11-2	TRBD2	12
CASRMRDYYERYF	TGTGCCAGCAGGATGAGGGACTACTACGAGCGGTACTTC	TRBJ2-7	few	TRBV12-3/TRBV12-4	TRBD2	13
CSARDSGGGSPYNEQFF	TGCAGTGCTAGAGATTCCGGCGGGGGGAGTCCCTACAATGAGCAGTTCTTC	TRBJ2-1	-	TRBV20-1	TRBD2	17
CASSLRESLEQYF	TGTGCCAGCAGTTTAAGAGAGAGTCTGGAGCAGTACTTC	TRBJ2-7	once	TRBV12-3/TRBV12-4	-	13
CASSTTLTSGGANEQYF	TGTGCCAGCAGCACAACCCTGACTAGCGGGGGGGCGAACGAGCAGTACTTC	TRBJ2-7	few	TRBV7-9	TRBD2	17
CSVEVQGQETQYF	TGCAGCGTTGAGGTGCAGGGCCAAGAGACCCAGTACTTC	TRBJ2-5	many	TRBV29-1	-	13
CASSLERNNEQFF	TGCGCCAGCAGCTTGGAGCGGAACAATGAGCAGTTCTTC	TRBJ2-1	few	TRBV5-1	-	13
CASSQEDQPQHF	TGTGCCAGCAGCCAAGAGGATCAGCCCCAGCATTTT	TRBJ1-5	-	TRBV3-1	-	12
CASSPVRQGTEAFF	TGTGCCAGCAGTCCCGTGAGACAGGGCACTGAAGCTTTCTTT	TRBJ1-1	few	TRBV27	TRBD1	14
CASSGRTIGSYEQFF	TGTGCCAGCAGTGGGCGGACTATCGGGAGCTATGAGCAGTTCTTC	TRBJ2-1	-	TRBV25-1	-	15
CSVEVVFRTDQPQHF	TGCAGCGTTGAAGTTGTGTTTCGGACGGATCAGCCCCAGCATTTT	TRBJ1-5	-	TRBV29-1	-	15
CSVQLIKTSGSIGNEQFF	TGCAGCGTCCAACTGATTAAGACTAGCGGGAGTATAGGGAATGAGCAGTTCTTC	TRBJ2-1	few	TRBV29-1	TRBD2	18
CSVKGRRYEQFF	TGCAGCGTAAAGGGCCGAAGGTATGAGCAGTTCTTC	TRBJ2-1	few	TRBV29-1	-	12
CSAPLTGLSTDTQYF	TGCAGTGCTCCCCTGACAGGCCTAAGCACAGATACGCAGTATTTT	TRBJ2-3	-	TRBV20-1	-	15
CASSLAGGNYSPLHF	TGCGCCAGCAGCTTGGCAGGGGGGAATTATTCACCCCTCCACTTT	TRBJ1-6	-	TRBV5-1	TRBD1	15
CASSDWGAGEKLFF	TGTGCCAGCAGTGACTGGGGGGCGGGTGAAAAACTGTTTTTT	TRBJ1-4	-	TRBV25-1	-	14
CASTLGSNEKLFF	TGTGCCAGCACACTGGGGTCTAATGAAAAACTGTTTTTT	TRBJ1-4	-	TRBV7-9	-	13